This TCR beta chain was observed in a study of shared clonotypes between healthy human individuals. Study-wide background: Researchers assigned three CD4 naive, three CD4 memory, two CD8 naive and one CD8 memory plate to each donor. The study, taken as a whole, reports: Approximately 5% was the fraction of naive CD4 clonotypes found shared across several donors. Sorted-subset samples were not fully sequenced, rarefaction indicated.

The study ran the assay at deep level. This table comes from immunoSEQ multiplex PCR, and its TCRdb copy is limited to in-frame clones, with some not included. The table records about a million clones, approximately 68% of them present only once. This clone was recorded at least ten times. Its target is unknown. Other DNA sequences in this sample translate to the same CDR3. V lost 2 bases and J lost 0, with 6 bases in between. The CDR3 runs 15 residues. Germline CDR1 reads SGHRS; CDR2 reads YFSETQ. Sequenced material: memory CD4+ T cells sorted from blood. Subset here: CD45RA-negative fraction. The sequence was collected from a man between 18 and 35 years old in good health. The chain has TRBV5-1 and TRBJ2-6, with D possibly matching TRBD2 (5 bases). CDR3 nucleotide sequence: TGCGCCAGCAGCTTAGGGAGCTCTGGGGCCAACGTCCTGACTTTC. Translating gives CASSLGSSGANVLTF.